These 21 T cell receptor beta chains were sequenced from one sample in a study of cytomegalovirus exposure and HLA in healthy donors. With 60 Vbeta and 13 Jbeta primers, the PCR was carried out. Repertoires were generated with immunoSEQ multiplex PCR, while TCRdb's copy carries only in-frame clones and drops some. Altogether approximately 80,000 clones are present, under 80% being singletons, with the ten largest covering around 24%. The specimen was PBMCs. The receptors here all came from a young man in good health and CMV-seropositive.

V is TRBV9 and J is TRBJ2-7, with 8 bases identical to TRBD2. This CDR3 is 17 amino acids long. Looked up from germline, CDR1 is SGDLS and CDR2 is YYNGEE. The junction had 10 bases not matched to a gene; V was cut back by 2 bases and J by 0 bases. For the CDR3, the DNA is TGTGCCAGCAGCGTTGGTAGCGGGATGCTTAGCTCCTACGAGCAGTACTTC. This gives the protein CASSVGSGMLSSYEQYF.

The CDR3 DNA sequence: TGTGCCAGCAGCTTGGAAAAGGGGGCGTCGACCGGGGAGCTGTTTTTT. This codes for CASSLEKGASTGELFF. V is TRBV5-6 and J is TRBJ2-2, with TRBD1 matching 7 bases. Germline lookup yields CDR1 SGHDT and CDR2 YYEEEE. The CDR3 runs to 16 residues. V was clipped by 0 bases and J by 5 bases; unmatched bases: 7.

J is TRBJ2-7 and V is TRBV5-1, with TRBD2 identical over 12 bases. With 2 bases clipped from V and 6 bases from J, the junction kept 6 bases outside the gene matches. In germline, CDR1 is SGHRS, CDR2 YFSETQ. This CDR3 comprises 15 residues. The CDR3 DNA reads as TGCGCCAGCAGCTTCTCTAGCGGGGGGGCTTCCGAGCAGTACTTC. Its protein is CASSFSSGGASEQYF.

The chain carries TRBV28 and TRBJ2-7, with 10 bases fitting TRBD2. This CDR3 comprises 15 residues. Germline V lookup: CDR1 MDHEN, CDR2 SYDVKM. V lost 4 bases and J lost 2; bases outside the gene matches: 5. CDR3 in DNA: TGTGCCAGCAGTTCGCATAGCGGGGGGCCCTACGAGCAGTACTTC. Translated: CASSSHSGGPYEQYF.

The chain's CDR3 is CASSPPKGSAGANVLTF. The CDR3 DNA sequence: TGTGCCAGCTCACCACCGAAGGGTAGCGCTGGGGCCAACGTCCTGACTTTC. The chain joins TRBV18 to TRBJ2-6, with D possibly TRBD2 on 5 matching bases. The germline V gene has CDR1 KGHSH and CDR2 LQKENI. The CDR3 runs to 17 residues. V was clipped by 0 bases and J by 2 bases, with 11 bases between them.

This clone was seen only a few times. The J gene is TRBJ2-7, the V gene TRBV29-1; TRBD1 agrees at 9 bases. The J segment lost 1 base and the V segment lost 7 bases, leaving 8 bases of the junction unmatched. This CDR3 is 14 amino acids long. Germline V gives CDR1 SQVTM, CDR2 ANQGSEA. The CDR3 reads CSAVSGTGSYEQYF. CDR3 nucleotides: TGCAGCGCAGTCTCCGGGACAGGGTCCTACGAGCAGTACTTC.

The chain carries TRBV4-2 and TRBJ2-1; TRBD2 agrees at 8 bases. Germline V lookup: CDR1 LGHNA, CDR2 YNFKEQ. The CDR3 totals 16 residues. V shed 0 bases, J shed 8 bases, and the junction held 9 bases outside the gene matches. CDR3 coding DNA: TGTGCCAGCAGCCAAGATTTAACGGGGGGGCAGGATGAGCAGTTCTTC. Protein sequence: CASSQDLTGGQDEQFF.

The chain couples TRBV7-2 to TRBJ2-7; 9 bases match TRBD1. Germline assignment: CDR1 SGHTA and CDR2 FQGNSA. The ends lost 4 bases at V and 5 bases at J; junction bases unmatched: 3. This CDR3 has 13 residues. The CDR3 here is CASSWGQGDEQYF. The DNA for the CDR3 is TGTGCCAGCAGCTGGGGACAGGGAGACGAGCAGTACTTC.

V usage is TRBV28 and J usage is TRBJ1-4; no definite D call. Germline V lookup: CDR1 MDHEN, CDR2 SYDVKM. The CDR3 length is 15 residues. V dropped 7 bases and J dropped 4 bases, with 16 bases sitting between them. The CDR3 sequence is CASTPIMRLNEKLFF. CDR3 nucleotide sequence: TGTGCCAGCACCCCGATCATGCGCCTTAATGAAAAACTGTTTTTT. The complete variable domain, with remaining parts taken from reference TRBV28 and TRBJ1-4, reads DVKVTQSSRYLVKRTGEKVFLECVQDMDHENMFWYRQDPGLGLRLIYFSYDVKMKEKGDIPEGYSVSREKKERFSLILESASTNQTSMYLCASTPIMRLNEKLFFGSGTQLSVL.

The genes are TRBV6-1 and TRBJ2-6; 9 bases fit TRBD1. The CDR3 runs to 15 residues. Unmatched junction bases numbered 0, after V lost 4 bases and J lost 2 bases. Germline V gives CDR1 MNHNS, CDR2 SASEGT. The CDR3 region has the DNA TGTGCCAGCAGTGGGACAGGGGCTGGGGCCAACGTCCTGACTTTC. Its translation is CASSGTGAGANVLTF.

This clone has a single count. J is TRBJ2-3 and V is TRBV7-2; TRBD2 matches at 9 bases. Germline V lookup: CDR1 SGHTA, CDR2 FQGNSA. Trimming removed 0 bases from V and 5 bases from J; junction bases left unmatched: 3. This CDR3 spans 15 amino acids. The CDR3 coding sequence is TGTGCCAGCAGCTTAGCTCCAGCGGGAGGAGATACGCAGTATTTT. This translates into CASSLAPAGGDTQYF.

The V gene is TRBV29-1, the J gene TRBJ1-4; 7 nucleotides match TRBD1. J gave up 8 bases and V 0 bases, and 9 bases lay outside the gene matches. There are 15 residues in the CDR3. CDR1 is SQVTM and CDR2 is ANQGSEA in the germline V gene. CDR3 bases: TGCAGCGTTGAAGATGGCCTCAGGGGGACGGAAAAACTGTTTTTT. The encoded protein is CSVEDGLRGTEKLFF.

This sequence joins TRBV6-4 and TRBJ2-1, with 11 bases identical to TRBD2. Germline-derived CDR1 and CDR2 are MRHNA and SNTAGT. The CDR3 length is 15 residues. With V trimmed by 2 bases and J by 3 bases, 0 bases remained unmatched. The CDR3 nucleotides read TGTGCCAGCAGTGACGGGACTAGCGGCTACAATGAGCAGTTCTTC. Translation gives CASSDGTSGYNEQFF.

The chain combines TRBV27 with TRBJ2-7; 11 bases align to TRBD2. Germline trimming cut 5 bases from V and 6 bases from J; bases unmatched to any gene: 12. The CDR3 loop spans 16 amino acids. The germline V gene encodes CDR1 MNHEY and CDR2 SMNVEV (reference sequence). The CDR3 spells CASSNSGRAGSREQYF. The CDR3 nucleotides are TGTGCCAGCAGTAATAGCGGGAGGGCCGGGAGTCGCGAGCAGTACTTC.

The chain recombines TRBV27 with TRBJ2-7, with 8 bases matching TRBD1. Germline trimming cut 3 bases from V and 6 bases from J; bases unmatched to any gene: 1. The V gene's germline CDR1 is MNHEY and CDR2 SMNVEV (reference sequence). The length of the CDR3 is 12 residues. CDR3 sequence (DNA): TGTGCCAGCAGTTTTGGGACAGGCGAGCAGTACTTC. Residues: CASSFGTGEQYF.

This chain joins TRBV19 and TRBJ1-5; D uncertain. The CDR3 contains 15 residues. The V gene lost 9 bases and the J gene lost 0 bases, with 15 bases spanning the gap. The germline V gene encodes CDR1 LNHDA and CDR2 SQIVND (reference sequence). The chain's CDR3 is CASARWSDSNQPQHF. DNA for the CDR3: TGTGCCAGCGCCCGATGGTCAGATAGCAATCAGCCCCAGCATTTT. Based on the CDR3 plus reference TRBV19 and TRBJ1-5, the full variable domain is DGGITQSPKYLFRKEGQNVTLSCEQNLNHDAMYWYRQDPGQGLRLIYYSQIVNDFQKGDIAEGYSVSREKKESFPLTVTSAQKNPTAFYLCASARWSDSNQPQHFGDGTRLSIL.

Comments on this clone: One end of the junction does not line up with germline, which may come from a read error. The chain combines TRBV15 with TRBJ1-5; 7 nucleotides align to TRBD1. The CDR3 has 14 residues. Germline CDR1 and CDR2: LNHNV and YYDKDF (reference sequence). The CDR3 bases are TGTGCCACCAGCGGTCACAGGGGAAATCAGCCCCAGAATTTT. This sequence encodes CATSGHRGNQPQNF.

The chain combines TRBV5-8 with TRBJ2-3; TRBD2 might be the D (5 bases). Looked up from germline, CDR1 is SGHTS and CDR2 is YDEGEE. V was pared by 3 bases and J by 0 bases, with 20 bases between. The length of the CDR3 is 18 residues. CDR3 residues: CASSSPPGGLGSTDTQYF. As DNA, the CDR3 is TGTGCCAGCAGCTCCCCTCCCGGCGGACTGGGAAGCACAGATACGCAGTATTTT.

This chain joins TRBV19 and TRBJ2-7, with D possibly being TRBD1 (6 bases). Looked up from germline, CDR1 is LNHDA and CDR2 is SQIVND (reference sequence). CDR3 length: 14 amino acids. Trimming shortened V by 6 bases and J by 3 bases, and 15 bases separated the two germline ends. The CDR3 nucleotides read TGTGCCAGTAGCGACCGACAGGATAGCTACGAGCAGTACTTC. Residues: CASSDRQDSYEQYF.

This sequence joins TRBV7-9 and TRBJ2-3, with 15 positions matching TRBD2. Looked up from germline, CDR1 is SEHNR and CDR2 is FQNEAQ (reference sequence). This CDR3 is built from 16 residues. The junction had 4 bases not matched to a gene; V was cut back by 5 bases and J by 4 bases. The CDR3: CASSLGLAGGADTQYF. The CDR3 DNA follows: TGTGCCAGCAGCCTCGGACTAGCGGGAGGGGCAGATACGCAGTATTTT. The whole variable domain, filled in from reference TRBV7-9 and TRBJ2-3, reads DTGVSQNPRHKITKRGQNVTFRCDPISEHNRLYWYRQTLGQGPEFLTYFQNEAQLEKSRLLSDRFSAERPKGSFSTLEIQRTEQGDSAMYLCASSLGLAGGADTQYFGPGTRLTVL.

This rearrangement joins TRBV5-1 to TRBJ2-2; D is unresolved. CDR3 length equals 16 residues. The germline CDR1 and CDR2 sequences are SGHRS and YFSETQ. Trimming pared 0 bases from V and 4 bases from J, leaving 13 bases between. CDR3 sequence reads: CASSLDPFSSTGELFF. The CDR3, as DNA: TGCGCCAGCAGCTTGGATCCCTTTAGCAGCACCGGGGAGCTGTTTTTT.